These 12 T cell receptor beta chains originate from one sample sequenced in a study of blood T cell repertoires in COVID-19. Clones were sequenced by immunoSEQ multiplex PCR, and TCRdb holds only the in-frame ones, with some missing. The table shows approximately 290,000 clones, with about 91% occurring only once. Sequencing was done on a sample of peripheral blood. These receptors all stem from an older woman with acute or convalescent COVID-19.

This sequence joins TRBV3-1 (or the pseudogene TRBV3-2) and TRBJ1-5; 10 bases line up with TRBD1. This CDR3 comprises 18 residues. In germline, CDR1 is LGHDT, CDR2 YNNKEL (reference sequence). V lost 1 base to trimming and J lost 1 base; unmatched junction nucleotides: 7. The CDR3 sequence: CASSQGPGQGPSNQPQHF. CDR3 DNA sequence: TGTGCCAGCAGCCAAGGGCCGGGACAGGGGCCGAGCAATCAGCCCCAGCATTTT.

The rearrangement links TRBV7-8 to TRBJ1-3; D possibly corresponds to TRBD1 (5 bases). CDR3 length: 15 amino acids. From germline, CDR1 is SGHVS and CDR2 FQNEAQ. V lost 3 bases, J lost 0 bases, and 9 bases lay in between. The CDR3, as DNA: TGTGCCAGCAGCTTGACAGTGACCTCTGGAAACACCATATATTTT. Its protein product is CASSLTVTSGNTIYF.

The V gene is TRBV5-1, the J gene TRBJ2-3; D gene uncertain. The CDR3 covers 15 residues. Trimming removed 0 bases from V and 4 bases from J, with 12 bases in between. Per the germline V gene, CDR1 is SGHRS and CDR2 is YFSETQ. CDR3 protein: CASSLETKQSDTQYF. CDR3 nucleotide sequence: TGCGCCAGCAGCTTGGAGACAAAGCAGTCAGATACGCAGTATTTT.

The chain uses TRBV7-2 and TRBJ2-7, with D possibly being TRBD2 (5 bases). Trimming removed 0 bases from V and 1 base from J, with 10 bases in between. The CDR3 spans 15 residues. Per germline, CDR1 SGHTA and CDR2 FQGNSA. The CDR3 sequence: CASSLAGARSYEQYF. The CDR3 DNA is TGTGCCAGCAGCTTAGCGGGAGCCCGTTCCTACGAGCAGTACTTC. The full variable domain, completed using reference TRBV7-2 and TRBJ2-7, is GAGVSQSPSNKVTEKGKDVELRCDPISGHTALYWYRQSLGQGLEFLIYFQGNSAPDKSGLPSDRFSAERTGGSVSTLTIQRTQQEDSAVYLCASSLAGARSYEQYFGPGTRLTVT.

This chain links TRBV5-1 with TRBJ1-5, with D unresolved. Trimming shortened V by 0 bases and J by 3 bases, and 10 bases separated the two germline ends. The CDR3 covers 15 residues. Looked up from germline, CDR1 is SGHRS and CDR2 is YFSETQ. CDR3 residues: CASSLAAGLNQPQHF. CDR3 nucleotide sequence: TGCGCCAGCAGCTTGGCCGCAGGTCTCAATCAGCCCCAGCATTTT.

This chain uses TRBV19 with TRBJ1-5; D ambiguous. This CDR3 has 15 amino acids. Trimming stripped 3 bases from V and 0 bases from J, with 9 bases between. CDR1 is LNHDA, CDR2 SQIVND, per germline (reference sequence). CDR3 DNA: TGTGCCAGTAGTATGTGGTCCTATAGCAATCAGCCCCAGCATTTT. As protein: CASSMWSYSNQPQHF. The full variable domain, with the rest looked up from reference TRBV19 and TRBJ1-5, is DGGITQSPKYLFRKEGQNVTLSCEQNLNHDAMYWYRQDPGQGLRLIYYSQIVNDFQKGDIAEGYSVSREKKESFPLTVTSAQKNPTAFYLCASSMWSYSNQPQHFGDGTRLSIL.

The V and J genes are TRBV6-2 or TRBV6-3 and TRBJ2-2; no clear D gene. Trimming stripped 6 bases from V and 6 bases from J, with 11 bases between. Per the germline V gene, CDR1 is MNHEY and CDR2 is SVGEGT. The CDR3 spans 13 residues. As DNA, the CDR3 is TGTGCCAGCAGCCTTGGCGACTCCGGGGAGCTGTTTTTT. Its protein product is CASSLGDSGELFF.

The rearrangement links TRBV28 to TRBJ1-1; D is possibly TRBD1 (5 bases). Germline V gene data show CDR1 as MDHEN and CDR2 as SYDVKM. There are 16 residues in the CDR3. V lost 5 bases and J 4 bases, leaving 20 bases between the germline ends. The CDR3 DNA follows: TGTGCCAGCAGTCCCAATGGGGGGATAAGGGGCACTGAAGCTTTCTTT. Translated: CASSPNGGIRGTEAFF.

The chain joins TRBV28 to TRBJ1-5; TRBD1 agrees at 7 bases. Per the germline V gene, CDR1 is MDHEN and CDR2 is SYDVKM. Germline trimming cut 4 bases from V and 1 base from J; bases unmatched to any gene: 10. The CDR3 consists of 17 residues. The CDR3 here is CASSSLSGRGSNQPQHF. CDR3 DNA: TGTGCCAGCAGTTCCCTGTCGGGCAGGGGGAGCAATCAGCCCCAGCATTTT.

This rearrangement joins TRBV7-2 to TRBJ1-5; D possibly corresponds to TRBD1 (5 bases). V shed 5 bases and J shed 4 bases, with 15 bases lying between them. The CDR3 is 15 amino acids. CDR1 and CDR2 from the germline V gene are SGHTA and FQGNSA. The CDR3 nucleotides read TGTGCCAGCAGCACCTCCTCGGGGGGTAATCAGCCCCAGCATTTT. This gives the protein CASSTSSGGNQPQHF.

The rearrangement joins TRBV7-8 to TRBJ1-6; D unresolved. The V end lost 1 base, the J end lost 6 bases, and 10 bases lay between the germline ends. Per the germline V gene, CDR1 is SGHVS and CDR2 is FQNEAQ. This CDR3 spans 15 amino acids. In DNA form, the CDR3 reads TGTGCCAGCAGCTTAGAGCTACAGCCTAATTCACCCCTCCACTTT. This codes for CASSLELQPNSPLHF. The variable domain in full, completed from reference TRBV7-8 and TRBJ1-6, reads GAGVSQSPRYKVAKRGQDVALRCDPISGHVSLFWYQQALGQGPEFLTYFQNEAQLDKSGLPSDRFFAERPEGSVSTLKIQRTQQEDSAVYLCASSLELQPNSPLHFGNGTRLTVT.

The rearrangement links TRBV15 to TRBJ2-7, with 14 nucleotides matching TRBD2. Germline CDR1 LNHNV, CDR2 YYDKDF (reference sequence). V lost 2 bases, J lost 3 bases, and 21 bases stayed unmatched. The CDR3 covers 22 residues. CDR3 DNA sequence: TGTGCCACCAGCAGACAACCTGGGACTAGCGGGAGAGGGTATCAGCATTTCTACGAGCAGTACTTC. The encoded protein is CATSRQPGTSGRGYQHFYEQYF.